This passage covers 25 T cell receptor beta chains from one sample sequenced in a study of CD8 T cells in Susac syndrome. With random hexamers, 0.5 to 1 ug RNA was reverse transcribed. TCRdb reanalysed the immunoSEQ multiplex PCR reads using MiXCR and keeps one entry per CDR3 protein. The sample has 73,000 or so distinct CDR3 sequences; less than 95% are singletons. The source material was CD8+ T cells from PBMCs. These receptors all come from a human donor with multiple sclerosis.

J is TRBJ2-1 and V is TRBV29-1; no definite D call. The CDR3 is made up of 14 amino acids. V gave up 3 bases and J gave up 6 bases, with 15 bases separating them. Germline values: CDR1 SQVTM, CDR2 ANQGSEA. Written as DNA, the CDR3 is TGCAGCGTTGATGGAGTGCTCCTTGGCAATGAGCAGTTCTTC. This translates into CSVDGVLLGNEQFF.

The chain joins TRBV3-1 to TRBJ2-2; TRBD1 might be the D (6 bases). The ends were cut back, 1 base at V and 4 bases at J, with 10 bases in the middle. The CDR3 runs 15 residues. CDR1 and CDR2 from the germline V gene are LGHDT and YNNKEL (reference sequence). CDR3 DNA: TGTGCCAGCAGCCAAGGACAGGAGCCCACCGGGGAGCTGTTTTTT. Translating gives CASSQGQEPTGELFF.

This clonotype was observed a single time. The V and J genes are TRBV5-6 and TRBJ2-3; TRBD2 is a possible D gene (5 bases). The germline V and J ends were trimmed by 1 base and 4 bases, with 13 bases remaining between them. CDR3 size: 15 residues. CDR1 and CDR2 from the germline V gene are SGHDT and YYEEEE. CDR3 in DNA: TGTGCCAGCAGCTTGTTACGTGGGAGCGCAGATACGCAGTATTTT. Residues: CASSLLRGSADTQYF.

This chain joins TRBV19 and TRBJ2-2; D unclear. The length of the CDR3 is 14 residues. The V gene lost 8 bases and the J gene lost 3 bases, with 13 bases spanning the gap. Looked up from germline, CDR1 is LNHDA and CDR2 is SQIVND (reference sequence). The CDR3 here is CASSARADTGELFF. CDR3 bases: TGTGCCAGTTCAGCGAGAGCCGACACCGGGGAGCTGTTTTTT.

V is TRBV29-1 and J is TRBJ2-3; D not certain. The CDR3 is 16 amino acids. Deletions cut 5 bases from V and 0 bases from J, with 18 bases between. Germline assignment: CDR1 SQVTM and CDR2 ANQGSEA. CDR3 loop: CSVLLVFQTSTDTQYF. For the CDR3, the DNA is TGCAGCGTTCTTCTTGTTTTCCAGACTAGCACAGATACGCAGTATTTT.

V and J are TRBV7-8 and TRBJ1-1; TRBD1 is a possible D gene (6 bases). The CDR3 is 16 residues long. Looked up from germline, CDR1 is SGHVS and CDR2 is FQNEAQ. The V and J ends lost 1 base and 3 bases respectively, with 15 bases between them. CDR3 region: CASSLERAAGDTEAFF. The DNA of the CDR3 is TGTGCCAGCAGCTTAGAGAGGGCAGCAGGGGACACTGAAGCTTTCTTT.

The table lists this clonotype with a count of one. The rearrangement uses TRBV29-1 and TRBJ1-1; 12 bases align to TRBD1. The CDR3 runs to 13 residues. The germline CDR1 and CDR2 sequences are SQVTM and ANQGSEA. The trim removed 7 bases at V and 8 bases at J, leaving 8 bases unmatched. For the CDR3, the DNA is TGCAGCGCCGTGGGACAGGGGGCGGAAGAAGCTTTCTTT. This sequence encodes CSAVGQGAEEAFF.

V gene TRBV6-5 combines with J gene TRBJ2-7, with 10 positions matching TRBD1. Germline V gene data show CDR1 as MNHEY and CDR2 as SVGAGI. Trimming removed 5 bases from V and 6 bases from J; junction bases left unmatched: 4. CDR3 length: 13 amino acids. Written as DNA, the CDR3 is TGTGCCAGCAGTGCCGGGACAGGGGTCGAGCAGTACTTC. It is translated as CASSAGTGVEQYF.

This chain connects TRBV2 to TRBJ1-5, with TRBD1 matching 7 bases. V lost 6 bases and J lost 0; bases outside the gene matches: 5. Germline lookup yields CDR1 SNHLY and CDR2 FYNNEI. The CDR3 is made up of 15 amino acids. CDR3 nucleotides: TGTGCCAGCAGAGCAGGGGGTTATAGCAATCAGCCCCAGCATTTT. It codes for CASRAGGYSNQPQHF.

This chain joins TRBV30 and TRBJ2-4, with a possible D match to TRBD2 (6 bases). Germline CDR1 is GTSNPN and CDR2 is SVGIG (reference sequence). Between the trimmed V and J ends, which lost 2 bases and 1 base, there was a span of 12 bases. The CDR3 totals 15 residues. This CDR3 reads CAWSPGTEAKNIQYF. The CDR3 region has the DNA TGTGCCTGGAGTCCAGGGACTGAGGCCAAAAACATTCAGTACTTC. Looking up the rest from reference TRBV30 and TRBJ2-4 gives the full variable domain: SQTIHQWPATLVQPVGSPLSLECTVEGTSNPNLYWYRQAAGRGLQLLFYSVGIGQISSEVPQNLSASRPQDRQFILSSKKLLLSDSGFYLCAWSPGTEAKNIQYFGAGTRLSVL.

This clonotype was recorded once. The chain joins TRBV27 to TRBJ1-5; no clear D. Trimming took off 5 bases at V and 4 bases at J, with 6 bases between the two ends. CDR3 length equals 12 residues. In germline, CDR1 is MNHEY, CDR2 SMNVEV (reference sequence). The CDR3 sequence is CASSPINQPQHF. DNA of the CDR3: TGTGCCAGCAGTCCCATAAATCAGCCCCAGCATTTT.

This chain uses TRBV7-9 with TRBJ2-7; D not certain. Germline values: CDR1 SEHNR, CDR2 FQNEAQ (reference sequence). CDR3 length equals 12 residues. Trimming stripped 5 bases from V and 0 bases from J, with 5 bases between. This chain's CDR3 is CASSGVSYEQYF. CDR3 nucleotide sequence: TGTGCCAGCAGCGGCGTCTCCTACGAGCAGTACTTC.

The gene calls are TRBV29-1 and TRBJ1-1, with D uncertain. Germline assignment: CDR1 SQVTM and CDR2 ANQGSEA. The CDR3 is 16 residues long. Between the trimmed V and J ends, which lost 4 bases and 1 base, there was a span of 19 bases. The CDR3: CSVAEAVLTSNTEAFF. CDR3 coding DNA: TGCAGCGTTGCTGAGGCCGTCCTGACTTCGAACACTGAAGCTTTCTTT.

J is TRBJ2-3 and V is TRBV27; TRBD2 agrees at 12 bases. Germline V gene data show CDR1 as MNHEY and CDR2 as SMNVEV (reference sequence). The CDR3 has 18 residues. V gave up 0 bases and J gave up 2 bases; unmatched junction bases: 6. The CDR3 DNA reads as TGTGCCAGCAGTTTATCGAGACTAGCGGGGGCTCACACAGATACGCAGTATTTT. Its translation is CASSLSRLAGAHTDTQYF.

The V call is TRBV20-1, the J call TRBJ2-3, with D unresolved. CDR1 and CDR2 from the germline V gene are DFQATT and SNEGSKA (reference sequence). The CDR3 is 12 amino acids. The V and J ends lost 3 bases and 3 bases respectively, with 7 bases between them. The CDR3 is CSARDLTDTQYF. CDR3 nucleotides: TGCAGTGCTAGGGACCTGACAGATACGCAGTATTTT.

The rearrangement links TRBV29-1 to TRBJ2-1, with a weak D call TRBD2 (6 bases). Germline V gene sequence: CDR1 SQVTM, CDR2 ANQGSEA. The CDR3 contains 17 residues. Trimming pared 0 bases from V and 1 base from J, leaving 16 bases between. CDR3 nucleotide sequence: TGCAGCGTTGAAGATCCTAGAGGGCGGGAATCCTACAATGAGCAGTTCTTC. Amino acid sequence: CSVEDPRGRESYNEQFF.

The gene calls are TRBV19 and TRBJ2-7; 8 positions match TRBD1. This CDR3 has 16 residues. V lost 0 bases, J lost 3 bases, and 7 bases stayed unmatched. The germline V gene encodes CDR1 LNHDA and CDR2 SQIVND (reference sequence). CDR3 sequence reads: CASSIDSGQVVYEQYF. The CDR3, as DNA: TGTGCCAGTAGTATAGATTCGGGACAGGTAGTCTACGAGCAGTACTTC.

The rearrangement links TRBV29-1 to TRBJ1-1; 8 nucleotides agree with TRBD1. Germline-derived CDR1 and CDR2 are SQVTM and ANQGSEA. With 6 bases clipped from V and 6 bases from J, the junction kept 6 bases outside the gene matches. The CDR3 length is 12 residues. CDR3 loop: CSVDSGGPEAFF. In DNA form, the CDR3 reads TGCAGCGTAGACTCAGGGGGCCCTGAAGCTTTCTTT.

This clonotype was detected only once. This chain links TRBV15 with TRBJ2-1, with TRBD2 identical over 15 bases. V lost 4 bases and J lost 8; bases outside the gene matches: 15. CDR1 and CDR2 from the germline V gene are LNHNV and YYDKDF (reference sequence). This CDR3 comprises 19 residues. The CDR3 DNA reads as TGTGCCACCAGCACAGGAGCCACCGGGACTAGCGGGAGGCAGTATGAGCAGTTCTTC. Amino acids: CATSTGATGTSGRQYEQFF.

V and J are TRBV5-4 and TRBJ2-2; no clear D gene. Germline V gives CDR1 SGHNT, CDR2 YYREEE (reference sequence). The CDR3 is 13 amino acids. Trimming left V 5 bases short and J 3 bases short, with 8 bases between. Written as DNA, the CDR3 is TGTGCCAGCAGTCCCGCGTACACCGGGGAGCTGTTTTTT. It is translated as CASSPAYTGELFF.

This clonotype came up once. The V call is TRBV5-6, the J call TRBJ1-2; D may be TRBD1 (6 bases). V was shortened by 3 bases and J by 7 bases, with 19 bases between the two germline ends. CDR1 is SGHDT and CDR2 is YYEEEE in the germline V gene. The CDR3 covers 15 residues. CDR3 loop: CASSWGGGRAAGYTF. In DNA form, the CDR3 reads TGTGCCAGCAGCTGGGGAGGGGGGCGCGCGGCTGGCTACACCTTC.

The chain combines TRBV12-3 or TRBV12-4 with TRBJ1-1; 7 bases agree with TRBD1. V shed 2 bases, J shed 11 bases, and the junction held 2 bases outside the gene matches. The CDR3 sequence is 11 residues long. CDR3 loop: CASSLQGDAFF. DNA for the CDR3: TGTGCCAGCAGTTTACAGGGGGACGCTTTCTTT.

The V gene is TRBV27, the J gene TRBJ2-3; 11 nucleotides line up with TRBD2. Losses at the gene ends were 5 bases for V and 0 bases for J; bases not matched to a gene: 4. Germline lookup yields CDR1 MNHEY and CDR2 SMNVEV (reference sequence). The CDR3 runs to 16 residues. Written as DNA, the CDR3 is TGTGCCAGCAGTAGATTAGCGGGAGGGAGCACAGATACGCAGTATTTT. Protein sequence: CASSRLAGGSTDTQYF.

The chain combines TRBV6-5 with TRBJ2-6; no clear D. Trimming stripped 9 bases from V and 2 bases from J, with 8 bases between. Germline V gene sequence: CDR1 MNHEY, CDR2 SVGAGI. This CDR3 contains 13 residues. CDR3: CASRSTGANVLTF. In DNA, the CDR3 is TGTGCCAGTCGTTCGACTGGGGCCAACGTCCTGACTTTC.

The J gene is TRBJ1-1, the V gene TRBV30; TRBD1 might be the D (5 bases). This CDR3 is 13 amino acids long. Germline V gene data show CDR1 as GTSNPN and CDR2 as SVGIG (reference sequence). V was clipped by 1 base and J by 1 base, with 7 bases between them. The chain's CDR3 is CAWSADRNTEAFF. CDR3 coding DNA: TGTGCCTGGAGTGCCGACAGGAACACTGAAGCTTTCTTT.